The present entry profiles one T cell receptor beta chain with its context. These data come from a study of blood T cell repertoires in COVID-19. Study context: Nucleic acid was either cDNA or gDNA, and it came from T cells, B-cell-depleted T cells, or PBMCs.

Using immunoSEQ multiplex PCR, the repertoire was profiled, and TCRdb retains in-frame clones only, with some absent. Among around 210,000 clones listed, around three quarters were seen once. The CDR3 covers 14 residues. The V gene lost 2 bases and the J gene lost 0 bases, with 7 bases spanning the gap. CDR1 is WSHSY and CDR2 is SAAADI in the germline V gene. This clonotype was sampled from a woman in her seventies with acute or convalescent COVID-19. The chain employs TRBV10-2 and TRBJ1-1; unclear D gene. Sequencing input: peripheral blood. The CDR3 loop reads CASSEEGLNTEAFF. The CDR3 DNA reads TGCGCCAGCAGTGAGGAGGGCTTGAACACTGAAGCTTTCTTT.